This T cell receptor (beta chain) was found in a study of identical twins. As concerns this clonotype: No antigen is known for it.

Unique molecular identifiers were present on the cDNA, and a universal primer site came from template switching. TCRdb fed the 5' RACE reads into MiXCR, producing one record per CDR3 protein. The table lists hundreds of thousands of distinct CDR3 sequences, around 8.3% of them singletons. V was shortened by 0 bases and J by 3 bases, with 18 bases between the two germline ends. Germline V gives CDR1 DFQATT, CDR2 SNEGSKA (reference sequence). The length of the CDR3 is 17 residues. Regarding the study as a whole: Out-of-frame TCR alpha sharing in monozygotic twins exceeded recombination model predictions. In cord blood, abundant beta clonotypes had fewer insertions; memory showed no trend. Out-of-frame alpha sequences common to twins exhibited an excess of low generation probability.

This same sample was also part of a study on yellow fever vaccine responses in identical twins.

This sequence was found in a young woman in good health. This sequence joins TRBV20-1 and TRBJ2-1, with D perhaps TRBD2 (6 bases). Source material: PBMCs. The CDR3 region has the DNA TGCAGTGCTAGAGATCTCTTGGGGGGAGGTGGCTACAATGAGCAGTTCTTC. Its protein is CSARDLLGGGGYNEQFF.